These 5 T cell receptor beta chains were all obtained from the same sample, sequenced in a study of cytomegalovirus exposure and HLA in healthy donors. Researchers ran the PCR with 60 Vbeta and 13 Jbeta primers. Generated by immunoSEQ multiplex PCR, the TCRdb table keeps only in-frame clones and is missing some. Counted here are some 190,000 clones, 80% occurring once; the ten biggest clones make up under 1.5%. The sample comprised PBMCs. The receptor source for this set is a girl aged 5-17 years in good health and CMV-seropositive.

The chain couples TRBV12-5 to TRBJ2-1; 7 bases fit TRBD1. The CDR3 is made up of 14 amino acids. V gave up 1 base and J gave up 6 bases; unmatched junction bases: 3. The germline V gene has CDR1 LGHNT and CDR2 FRNRAP. The CDR3 bases are TGTGCTAGTGGTTTGGGGGACAGAGGCAATGAGCAGTTCTTC. This sequence encodes CASGLGDRGNEQFF.

J is TRBJ2-7 and V is TRBV10-2; 9 bases are a match to TRBD2. CDR1 is WSHSY and CDR2 is SAAADI in the germline V gene. This CDR3 comprises 15 residues. V shed 6 bases and J 0 bases; nucleotides not matched to a gene: 6. Written as DNA, the CDR3 is TGCGCCAGCAGCCATCTAGCGGGAAGCTCCTACGAGCAGTACTTC. It encodes CASSHLAGSSYEQYF.

V gene TRBV5-1 combines with J gene TRBJ2-7; 10 bases line up with TRBD1. With V trimmed by 0 bases and J by 3 bases, 12 bases remained unmatched. CDR3 length: 18 residues. Germline CDR1 and CDR2: SGHRS and YFSETQ. DNA for the CDR3: TGCGCCAGCAGCTTGGCTGGACCGGGACAGGGGCCCTTCTACGAGCAGTACTTC. Translated: CASSLAGPGQGPFYEQYF.

The CDR3 DNA follows: TGTGCCAGCAGCTTAGAAGAGGGTCACGGCTATGGCTACACCTTC. This translates into CASSLEEGHGYGYTF. This chain uses TRBV7-2 with TRBJ1-2; D gene unclear. CDR3 length: 15 amino acids. Germline-derived CDR1 and CDR2 are SGHTA and FQGNSA. Trimming removed 1 base at V and 4 bases at J, with 13 bases between.

The chain uses TRBV6-1 and TRBJ2-1, with a tentative D call TRBD2 (6 bases). CDR3 length: 16 amino acids. Germline CDR1 MNHNS, CDR2 SASEGT. Trimming removed 4 bases at V and 9 bases at J, with 22 bases between. The CDR3 region is CASSGSSGVFYVEQFF. The CDR3 DNA sequence: TGTGCCAGCAGTGGGAGTAGCGGAGTTTTCTACGTTGAGCAGTTCTTC.